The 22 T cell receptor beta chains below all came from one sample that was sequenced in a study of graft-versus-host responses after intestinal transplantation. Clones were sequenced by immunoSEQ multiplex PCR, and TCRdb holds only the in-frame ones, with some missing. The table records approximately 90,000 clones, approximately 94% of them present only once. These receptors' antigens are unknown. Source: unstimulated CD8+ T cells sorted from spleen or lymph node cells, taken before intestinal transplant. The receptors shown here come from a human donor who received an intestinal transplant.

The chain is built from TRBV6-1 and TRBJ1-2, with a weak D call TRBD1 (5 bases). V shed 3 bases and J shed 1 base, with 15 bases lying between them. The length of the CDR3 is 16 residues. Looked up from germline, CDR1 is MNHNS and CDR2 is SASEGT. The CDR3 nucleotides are TGTGCCAGCAGTGATGGGTTGGGGGGATATAACTATGGCTACACCTTC. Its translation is CASSDGLGGYNYGYTF.

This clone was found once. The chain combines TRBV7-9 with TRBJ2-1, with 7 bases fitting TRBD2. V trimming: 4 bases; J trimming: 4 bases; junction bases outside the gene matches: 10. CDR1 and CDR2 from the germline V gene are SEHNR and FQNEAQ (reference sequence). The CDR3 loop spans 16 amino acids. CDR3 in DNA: TGTGCCAGCAGCTATTCCATCGGGGGGTCATACAATGAGCAGTTCTTC. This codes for CASSYSIGGSYNEQFF.

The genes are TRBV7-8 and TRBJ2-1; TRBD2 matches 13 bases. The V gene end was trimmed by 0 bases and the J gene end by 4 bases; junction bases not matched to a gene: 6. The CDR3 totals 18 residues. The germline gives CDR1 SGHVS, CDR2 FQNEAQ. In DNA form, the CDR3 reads TGTGCCAGCAGCTTAGCAACTAGCGGGGGGGCTAAGTACAATGAGCAGTTCTTC. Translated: CASSLATSGGAKYNEQFF.

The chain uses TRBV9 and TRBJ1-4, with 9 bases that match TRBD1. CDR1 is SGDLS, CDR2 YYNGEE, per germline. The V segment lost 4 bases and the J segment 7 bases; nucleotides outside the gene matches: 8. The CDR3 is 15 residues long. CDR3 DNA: TGTGCCAGCAGCCCTCCGGGACAGGGTGGTGAAAAACTGTTTTTT. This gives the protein CASSPPGQGGEKLFF.

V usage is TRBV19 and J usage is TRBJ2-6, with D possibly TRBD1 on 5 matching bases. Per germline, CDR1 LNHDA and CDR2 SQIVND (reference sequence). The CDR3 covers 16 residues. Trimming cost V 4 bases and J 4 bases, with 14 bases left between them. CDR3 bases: TGTGCCAGTAGTAACTCAGGGTTTGGCGGGGCCAACGTCCTGACTTTC. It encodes CASSNSGFGGANVLTF.

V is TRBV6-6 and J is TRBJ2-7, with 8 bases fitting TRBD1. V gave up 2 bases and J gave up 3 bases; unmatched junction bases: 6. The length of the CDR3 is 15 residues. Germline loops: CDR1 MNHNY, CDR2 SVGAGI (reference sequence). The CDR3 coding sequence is TGTGCCAGCAGTTACGATCCCGGGACAGGCTACGAGCAGTACTTC. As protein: CASSYDPGTGYEQYF.

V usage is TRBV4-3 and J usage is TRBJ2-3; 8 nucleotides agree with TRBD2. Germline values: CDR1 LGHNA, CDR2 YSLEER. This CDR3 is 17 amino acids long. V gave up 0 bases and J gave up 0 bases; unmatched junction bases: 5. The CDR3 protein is CASSQEGSGISTDTQYF. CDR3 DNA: TGCGCCAGCAGCCAAGAAGGTAGCGGGATAAGCACAGATACGCAGTATTTT.

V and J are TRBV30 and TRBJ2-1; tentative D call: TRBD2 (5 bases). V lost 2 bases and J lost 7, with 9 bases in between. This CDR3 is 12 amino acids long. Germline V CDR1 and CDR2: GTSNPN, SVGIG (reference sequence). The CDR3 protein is CAWSPSGNEQFF. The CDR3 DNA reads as TGTGCCTGGAGTCCCTCGGGGAATGAGCAGTTCTTC.

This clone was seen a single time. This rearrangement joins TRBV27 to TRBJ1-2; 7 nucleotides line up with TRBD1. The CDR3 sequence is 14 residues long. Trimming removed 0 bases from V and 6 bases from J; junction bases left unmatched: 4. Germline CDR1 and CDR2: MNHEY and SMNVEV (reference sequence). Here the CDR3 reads CASSLSRTGDGYTF. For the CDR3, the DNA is TGTGCCAGCAGTTTATCTAGGACAGGCGATGGCTACACCTTC.

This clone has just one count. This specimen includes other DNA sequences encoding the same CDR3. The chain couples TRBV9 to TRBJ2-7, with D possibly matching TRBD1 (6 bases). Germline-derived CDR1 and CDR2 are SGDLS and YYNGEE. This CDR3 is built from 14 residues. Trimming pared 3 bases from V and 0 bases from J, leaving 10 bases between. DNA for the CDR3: TGTGCCAGCAGCGAGGGGGACCGCTCCTACGAGCAGTACTTC. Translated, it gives CASSEGDRSYEQYF.

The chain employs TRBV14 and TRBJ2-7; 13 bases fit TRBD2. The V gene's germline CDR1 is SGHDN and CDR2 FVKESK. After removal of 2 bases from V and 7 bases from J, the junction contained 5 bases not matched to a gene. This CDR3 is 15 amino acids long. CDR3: CASSQRLAGGWEQYF. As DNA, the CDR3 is TGTGCCAGCAGCCAACGACTAGCGGGGGGCTGGGAGCAGTACTTC.

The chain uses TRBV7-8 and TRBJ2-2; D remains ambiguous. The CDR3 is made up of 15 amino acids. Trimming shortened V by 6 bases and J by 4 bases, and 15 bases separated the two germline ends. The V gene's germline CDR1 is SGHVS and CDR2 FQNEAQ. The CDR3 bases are TGTGCCAGCAGTCAAACCGCTGGCCTCACCGGGGAGCTGTTTTTT. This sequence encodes CASSQTAGLTGELFF.

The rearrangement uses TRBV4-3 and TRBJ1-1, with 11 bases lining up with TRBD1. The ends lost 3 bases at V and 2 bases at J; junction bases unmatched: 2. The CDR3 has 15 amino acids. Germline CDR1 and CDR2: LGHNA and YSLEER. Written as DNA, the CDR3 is TGCGCCAGCAGCCAGGACAGGGGGCTTAACACTGAAGCTTTCTTT. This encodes CASSQDRGLNTEAFF.

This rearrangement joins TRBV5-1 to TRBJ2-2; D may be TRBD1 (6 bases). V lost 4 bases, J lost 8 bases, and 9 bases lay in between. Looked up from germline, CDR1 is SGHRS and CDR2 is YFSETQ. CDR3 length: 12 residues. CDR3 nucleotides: TGCGCCAGCAGCCCGGACAGAGGGGAGCTGTTTTTT. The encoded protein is CASSPDRGELFF.

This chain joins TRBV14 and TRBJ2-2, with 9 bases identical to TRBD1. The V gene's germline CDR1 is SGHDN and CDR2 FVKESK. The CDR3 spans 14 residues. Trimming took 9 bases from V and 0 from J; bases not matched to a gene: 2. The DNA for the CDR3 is TGTGCCAGTGGACAGGGGACGAACACCGGGGAGCTGTTTTTT. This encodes CASGQGTNTGELFF.

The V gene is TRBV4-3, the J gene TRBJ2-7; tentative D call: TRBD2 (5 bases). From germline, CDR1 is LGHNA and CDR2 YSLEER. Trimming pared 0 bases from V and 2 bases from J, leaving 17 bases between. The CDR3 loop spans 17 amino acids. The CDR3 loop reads CASSQEPQGGGTYEQYF. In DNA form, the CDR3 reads TGCGCCAGCAGCCAAGAGCCCCAAGGCGGAGGAACCTACGAGCAGTACTTC.

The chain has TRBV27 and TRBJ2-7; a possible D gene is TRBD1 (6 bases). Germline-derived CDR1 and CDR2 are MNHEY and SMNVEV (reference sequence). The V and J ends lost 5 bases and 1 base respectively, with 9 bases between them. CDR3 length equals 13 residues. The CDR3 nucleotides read TGTGCCAGCAGTAAAACAGGGTCCTACGAGCAGTACTTC. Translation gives CASSKTGSYEQYF.

The CDR3 region has the DNA TGTGCTAGTGCCCCGAGAGGGGGGGCGGGTGAGCAGTTCTTC. Protein: CASAPRGGAGEQFF. This chain uses TRBV12-5 with TRBJ2-1, with D possibly being TRBD2 (7 bases). The CDR3 sequence is 14 residues long. From germline, CDR1 is LGHNT and CDR2 FRNRAP. The V end was cut by 7 bases, the J end by 9 bases, with 19 bases between.

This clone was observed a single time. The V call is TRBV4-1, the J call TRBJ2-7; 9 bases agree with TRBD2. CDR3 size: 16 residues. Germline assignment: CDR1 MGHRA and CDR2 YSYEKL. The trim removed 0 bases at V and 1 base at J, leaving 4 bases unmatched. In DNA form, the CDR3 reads TGCGCCAGCAGCCAAGATAGCAGCGGGGGGTCCTACGAGCAGTACTTC. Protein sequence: CASSQDSSGGSYEQYF.

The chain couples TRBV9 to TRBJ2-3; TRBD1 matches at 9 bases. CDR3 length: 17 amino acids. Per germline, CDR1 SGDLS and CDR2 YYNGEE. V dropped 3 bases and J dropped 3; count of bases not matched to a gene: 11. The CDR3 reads CASSAPRSTGGTDTQYF. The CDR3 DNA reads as TGTGCCAGCAGCGCCCCCCGCTCGACAGGGGGTACAGATACGCAGTATTTT. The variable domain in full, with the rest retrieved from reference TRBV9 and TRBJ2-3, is DSGVTQTPKHLITATGQRVTLRCSPRSGDLSVYWYQQSLDQGLQFLIQYYNGEERAKGNILERFSAQQFPDLHSELNLSSLELGDSALYFCASSAPRSTGGTDTQYFGPGTRLTVL.

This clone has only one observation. CDR3 DNA sequence: TGCAGCGTTGAAGGACAGGTCAACACTGAAGCTTTCTTT. Its translation is CSVEGQVNTEAFF. This chain connects TRBV29-1 to TRBJ1-1; possibly TRBD1 for D (6 bases). There are 13 residues in the CDR3. The V and J ends lost 1 base and 2 bases respectively, with 8 bases between them. CDR1 is SQVTM, CDR2 ANQGSEA, per germline.

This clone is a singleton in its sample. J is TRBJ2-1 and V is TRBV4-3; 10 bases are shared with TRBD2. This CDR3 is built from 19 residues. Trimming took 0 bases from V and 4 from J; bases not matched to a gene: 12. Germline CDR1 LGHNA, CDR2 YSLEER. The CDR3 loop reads CASSQDSVSSGGVYNEQFF. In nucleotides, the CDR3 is TGCGCCAGCAGCCAAGACTCCGTCTCTAGCGGGGGTGTTTACAATGAGCAGTTCTTC.